The clone carrying this TCR beta chain was counted only a few times. Its antigen remains unknown. These data originate in a study of T cells in Graves' hyperthyroidism and ophthalmopathy. Whole-study results and caveats: Classification by a 13 V-J model distinguished ophthalmopathy from stable hyperthyroidism. Most thyroid clonotypes that were expanded above 0.001 also turned up in blood.

The V end was cut by 1 base, the J end by 1 base, with 14 bases between. The CDR3 spans 17 residues. Germline assignment: CDR1 DFQATT and CDR2 SNEGSKA (reference sequence). The source material, RNA transcripts, was used to amplify TCR beta CDR3 regions. Carried out on the TCR CDR3, a first-round RT-PCR used the HTBI primer set. TCRdb used MiXCR to reprocess the multiplex PCR reads, holding one entry per CDR3 protein. The sample includes 500,000 to 650,000 distinct CDR3 sequences, approximately 14% of them seen just once. Stable Graves' hyperthyroidism meant no ophthalmopathy progression within 18 months. Each diagnosis drew on symptoms, thyroxine, TRAb, thyroid ultrasound and orbital computed tomography findings.

The sequence was collected from a woman aged 40-49 years with Graves' hyperthyroidism. This sequence joins TRBV20-1 and TRBJ2-6, with D unclear. The source material was blood. The CDR3 bases are TGCAGTGCTAGAGCCTCTATAGCCCCGTCTGGGGCCAACGTCCTGACTTTC. Its translation: CSARASIAPSGANVLTF.